Detailed here is one T cell receptor beta chain. Antigen specificity is unknown. This entry comes from a study of T cell repertoires in cytomegalovirus infection. Study background: Indications came from public TCR beta signatures; they pointed to CMV infection and to a matching HLA type. Whole-study results and caveats: Cumulative public TCR beta family frequency identified carriers of CMV plus the relevant HLA. What dominated the ex vivo response were HLA-C-restricted CMV-specific TCR beta clonotypes.

TCRdb ran MiXCR on the reads and lists one entry per CDR3 protein. The sample has 120,000 to 150,000 distinct CDR3 sequences, 5.5% to 7% seen once. V shed 4 bases, J shed 1 base, and the junction held 15 bases outside the gene matches. In germline, CDR1 is MNHEY, CDR2 SVGEGT. The CDR3 loop spans 18 amino acids. Sequencing used PBMCs. The chain employs TRBV6-2 or TRBV6-3 and TRBJ2-7, with 8 nucleotides matching TRBD2. The TCR sequence derives from a human donor in good health (CMV status not recorded). Some clones in this sample may be carry-over from other donors' samples. CDR3 residues: CASSSFLRTSKGSYEQYF. As DNA, the CDR3 is TGTGCCAGCAGTTCTTTCCTCAGGACTAGCAAGGGGTCCTACGAGCAGTACTTC.